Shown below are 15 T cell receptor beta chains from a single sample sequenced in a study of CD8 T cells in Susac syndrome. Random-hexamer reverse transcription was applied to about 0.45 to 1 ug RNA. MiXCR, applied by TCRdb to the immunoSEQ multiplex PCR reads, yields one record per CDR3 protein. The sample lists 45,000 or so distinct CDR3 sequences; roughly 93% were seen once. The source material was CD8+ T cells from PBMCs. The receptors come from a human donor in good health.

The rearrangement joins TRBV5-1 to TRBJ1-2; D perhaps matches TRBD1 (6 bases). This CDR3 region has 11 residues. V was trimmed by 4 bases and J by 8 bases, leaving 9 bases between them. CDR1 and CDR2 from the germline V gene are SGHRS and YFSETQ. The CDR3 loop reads CASSLGQGYTF. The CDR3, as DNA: TGCGCCAGCAGCCTCGGACAGGGCTACACCTTC. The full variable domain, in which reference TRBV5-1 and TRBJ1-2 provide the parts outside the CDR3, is KAGVTQTPRYLIKTRGQQVTLSCSPISGHRSVSWYQQTPGQGLQFLFEYFSETQRNKGNFPGRFSGRQFSNSRSEMNVSTLELGDSALYLCASSLGQGYTFGSGTRLTVV.

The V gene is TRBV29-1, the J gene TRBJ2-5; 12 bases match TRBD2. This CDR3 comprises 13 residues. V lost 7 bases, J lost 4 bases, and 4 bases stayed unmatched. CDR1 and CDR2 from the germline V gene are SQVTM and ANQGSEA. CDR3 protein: CSGAGLAGETQYF. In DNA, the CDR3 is TGCAGCGGGGCGGGACTAGCGGGAGAGACCCAGTACTTC.

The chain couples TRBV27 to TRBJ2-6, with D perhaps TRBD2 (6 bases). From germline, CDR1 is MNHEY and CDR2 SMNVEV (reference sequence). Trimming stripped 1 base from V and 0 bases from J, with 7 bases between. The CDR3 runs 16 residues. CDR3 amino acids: CASSLLGGSGANVLTF. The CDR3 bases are TGTGCCAGCAGTTTATTGGGGGGCTCTGGGGCCAACGTCCTGACTTTC.

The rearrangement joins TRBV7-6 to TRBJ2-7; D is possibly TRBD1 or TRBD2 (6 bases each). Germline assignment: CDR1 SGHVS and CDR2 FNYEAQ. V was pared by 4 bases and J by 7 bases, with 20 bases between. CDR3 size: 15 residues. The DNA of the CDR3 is TGTGCCAGCAGCTCTTCGGGGGCTAGCTCGTCAGAGCAGTACTTC. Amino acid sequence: CASSSSGASSSEQYF.

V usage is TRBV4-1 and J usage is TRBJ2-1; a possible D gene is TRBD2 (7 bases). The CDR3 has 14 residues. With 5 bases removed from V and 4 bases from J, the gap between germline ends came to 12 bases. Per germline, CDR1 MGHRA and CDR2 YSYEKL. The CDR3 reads CASSSRGGYNEQFF. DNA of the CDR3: TGCGCCAGCAGCTCCAGGGGAGGGTACAATGAGCAGTTCTTC.

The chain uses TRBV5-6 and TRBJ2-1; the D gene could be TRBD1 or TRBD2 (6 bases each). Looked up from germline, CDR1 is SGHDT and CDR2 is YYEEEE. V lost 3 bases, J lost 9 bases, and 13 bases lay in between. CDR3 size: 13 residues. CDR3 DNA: TGTGCCAGCAGCTGGGGGGCTGGTGGTGAGCAGTTCTTC. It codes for CASSWGAGGEQFF.

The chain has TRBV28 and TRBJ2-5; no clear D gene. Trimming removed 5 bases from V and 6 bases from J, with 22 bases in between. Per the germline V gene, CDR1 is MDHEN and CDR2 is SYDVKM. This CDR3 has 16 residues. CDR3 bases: TGTGCCAGCAGTCTCTCCCCCGACACAAGCGAGCAGACCCAGTACTTC. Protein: CASSLSPDTSEQTQYF.

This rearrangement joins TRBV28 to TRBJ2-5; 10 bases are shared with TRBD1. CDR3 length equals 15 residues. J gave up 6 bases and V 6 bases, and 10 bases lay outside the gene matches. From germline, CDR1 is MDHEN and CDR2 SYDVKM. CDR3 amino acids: CASSPPGQGSKTQYF. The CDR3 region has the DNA TGTGCCAGCAGCCCACCGGGACAGGGGAGCAAGACCCAGTACTTC.

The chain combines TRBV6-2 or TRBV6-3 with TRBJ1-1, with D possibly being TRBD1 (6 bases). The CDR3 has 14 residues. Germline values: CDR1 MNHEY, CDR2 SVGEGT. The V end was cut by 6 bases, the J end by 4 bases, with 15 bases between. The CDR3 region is CASSPYREGTEAFF. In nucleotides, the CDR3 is TGTGCCAGCAGCCCGTACAGGGAGGGCACTGAAGCTTTCTTT.

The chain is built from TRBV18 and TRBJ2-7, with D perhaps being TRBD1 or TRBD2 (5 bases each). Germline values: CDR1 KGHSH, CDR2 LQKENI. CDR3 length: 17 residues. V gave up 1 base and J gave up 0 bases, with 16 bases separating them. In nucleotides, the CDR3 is TGTGCCAGCTCACCACTCGGGGAAGGGGCTTTCTCCTACGAGCAGTACTTC. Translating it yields CASSPLGEGAFSYEQYF. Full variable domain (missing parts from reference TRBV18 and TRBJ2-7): NAGVMQNPRHLVRRRGQEARLRCSPMKGHSHVYWYRQLPEEGLKFMVYLQKENIIDESGMPKERFSAEFPKEGPSILRIQQVVRGDSAAYFCASSPLGEGAFSYEQYFGPGTRLTVT.

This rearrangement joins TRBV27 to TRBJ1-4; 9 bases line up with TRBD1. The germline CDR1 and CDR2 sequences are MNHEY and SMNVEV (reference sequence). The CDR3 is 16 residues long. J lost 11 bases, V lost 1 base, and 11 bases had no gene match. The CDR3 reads CASSLLPTGGFGKLFF. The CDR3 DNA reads TGTGCCAGCAGTTTATTACCGACAGGGGGGTTCGGGAAACTGTTTTTT. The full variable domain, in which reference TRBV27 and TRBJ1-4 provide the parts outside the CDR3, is EAQVTQNPRYLITVTGKKLTVTCSQNMNHEYMSWYRQDPGLGLRQIYYSMNVEVTDKGDVPEGYKVSRKEKRNFPLILESPSPNQTSLYFCASSLLPTGGFGKLFFGSGTQLSVL.

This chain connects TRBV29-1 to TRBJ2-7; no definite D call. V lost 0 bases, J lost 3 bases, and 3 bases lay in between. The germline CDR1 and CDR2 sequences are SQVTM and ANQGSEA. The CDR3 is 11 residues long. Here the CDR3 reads CSVEDSYEQYF. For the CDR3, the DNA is TGCAGCGTTGAAGACAGCTACGAGCAGTACTTC.

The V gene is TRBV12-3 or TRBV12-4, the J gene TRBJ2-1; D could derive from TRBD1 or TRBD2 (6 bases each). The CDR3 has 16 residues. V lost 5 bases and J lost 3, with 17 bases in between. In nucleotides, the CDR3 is TGTGCCAGCAGTCCTTCCCAGGGGACTTACTACAATGAGCAGTTCTTC. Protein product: CASSPSQGTYYNEQFF.

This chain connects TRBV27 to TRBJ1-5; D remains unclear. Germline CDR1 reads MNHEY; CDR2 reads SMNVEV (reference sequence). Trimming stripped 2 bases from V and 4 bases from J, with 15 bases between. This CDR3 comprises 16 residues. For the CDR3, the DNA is TGTGCCAGCAGTTTAAGTGGGTGGGCAGCAAATCAGCCCCAGCATTTT. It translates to CASSLSGWAANQPQHF.

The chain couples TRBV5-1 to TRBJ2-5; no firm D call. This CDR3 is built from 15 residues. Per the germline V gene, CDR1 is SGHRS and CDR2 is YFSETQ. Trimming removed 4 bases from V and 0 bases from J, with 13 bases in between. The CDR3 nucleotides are TGCGCCAGCAGCCCCGCGAGGCCCAACCAAGAGACCCAGTACTTC. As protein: CASSPARPNQETQYF.